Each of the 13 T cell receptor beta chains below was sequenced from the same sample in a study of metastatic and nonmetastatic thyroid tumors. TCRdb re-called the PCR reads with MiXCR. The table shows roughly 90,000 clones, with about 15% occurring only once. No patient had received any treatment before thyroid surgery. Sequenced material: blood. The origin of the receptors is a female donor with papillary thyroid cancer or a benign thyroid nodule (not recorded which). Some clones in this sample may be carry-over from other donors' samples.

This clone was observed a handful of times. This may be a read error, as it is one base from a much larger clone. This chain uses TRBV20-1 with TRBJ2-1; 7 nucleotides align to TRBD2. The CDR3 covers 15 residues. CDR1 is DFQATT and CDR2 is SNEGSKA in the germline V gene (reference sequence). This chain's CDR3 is CSSRDAKRGNNEQFF. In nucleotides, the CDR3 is TGCAGTTCTAGAGATGCTAAGCGGGGCAACAATGAGCAGTTCTTC.

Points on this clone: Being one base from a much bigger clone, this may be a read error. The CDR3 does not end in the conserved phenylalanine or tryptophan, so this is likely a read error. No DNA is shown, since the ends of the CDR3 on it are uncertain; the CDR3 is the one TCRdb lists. The CDR3 sequence: CASSSPVLGK. V is TRBV7-9 and J is TRBJ2-6; no DNA check was done on the table's D call, TRBD2. Termini included, the CDR3 measures 10 amino acids. Germline V CDR1 and CDR2: SEHNR, FQNEAQ (reference sequence).

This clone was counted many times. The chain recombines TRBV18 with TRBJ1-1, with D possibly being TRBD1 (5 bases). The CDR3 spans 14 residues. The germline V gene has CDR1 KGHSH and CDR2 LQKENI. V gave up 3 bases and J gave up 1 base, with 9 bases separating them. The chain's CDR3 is CASSPTASNTEAFF. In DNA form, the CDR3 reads TGTGCCAGCTCACCGACAGCCTCGAACACTGAAGCTTTCTTT.

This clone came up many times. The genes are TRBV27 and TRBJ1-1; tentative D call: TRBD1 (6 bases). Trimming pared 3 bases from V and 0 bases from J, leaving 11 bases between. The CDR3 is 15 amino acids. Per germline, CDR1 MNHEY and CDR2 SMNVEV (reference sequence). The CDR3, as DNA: TGTGCCAGCAGTTTCGGGGGGGCGTTGAACACTGAAGCTTTCTTT. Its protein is CASSFGGALNTEAFF.

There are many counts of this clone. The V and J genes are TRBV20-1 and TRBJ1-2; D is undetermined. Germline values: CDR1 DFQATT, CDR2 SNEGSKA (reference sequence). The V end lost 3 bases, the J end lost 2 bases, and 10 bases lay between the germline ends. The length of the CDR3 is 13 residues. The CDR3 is CSAREVRNYGYTF. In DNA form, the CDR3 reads TGCAGTGCTAGGGAAGTCCGGAACTATGGCTACACCTTC.

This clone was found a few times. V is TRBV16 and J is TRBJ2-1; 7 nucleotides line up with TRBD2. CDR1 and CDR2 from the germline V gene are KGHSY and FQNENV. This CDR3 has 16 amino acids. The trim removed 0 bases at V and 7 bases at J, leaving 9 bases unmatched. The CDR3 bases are TGTGCCAGCAGCCAATCGGCTAGCGGAAACCAAAATGAGCAGTTCTTC. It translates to CASSQSASGNQNEQFF. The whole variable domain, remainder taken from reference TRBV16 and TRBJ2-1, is GEEVAQTPKHLVRGEGQKAKLYCAPIKGHSYVFWYQQVLKNEFKFLISFQNENVFDETGMPKERFSAKCLPNSPCSLEIQATKLEDSAVYFCASSQSASGNQNEQFFGPGTRLTVL.

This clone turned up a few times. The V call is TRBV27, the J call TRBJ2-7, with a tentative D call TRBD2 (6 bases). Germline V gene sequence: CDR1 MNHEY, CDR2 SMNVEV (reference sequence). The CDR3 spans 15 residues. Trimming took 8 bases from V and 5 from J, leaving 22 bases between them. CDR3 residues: CASPPGEVGAHEQYF. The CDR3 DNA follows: TGTGCCAGCCCACCCGGGGAGGTAGGGGCCCACGAGCAGTACTTC.

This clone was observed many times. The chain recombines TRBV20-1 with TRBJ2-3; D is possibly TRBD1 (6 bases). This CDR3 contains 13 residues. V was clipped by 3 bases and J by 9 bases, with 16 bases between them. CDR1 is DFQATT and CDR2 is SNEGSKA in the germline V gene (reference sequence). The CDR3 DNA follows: TGCAGTGCTAGTGGACAGTTAATGTCCACGCAGTATTTT. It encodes CSASGQLMSTQYF.

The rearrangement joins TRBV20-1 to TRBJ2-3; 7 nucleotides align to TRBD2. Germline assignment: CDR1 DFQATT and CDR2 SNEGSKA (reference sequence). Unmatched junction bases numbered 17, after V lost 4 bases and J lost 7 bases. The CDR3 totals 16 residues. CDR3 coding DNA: TGCAGTGCTACCATTTGGGAGCGGGGCTGGGAGAATACGCAGTATTTT. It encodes CSATIWERGWENTQYF.

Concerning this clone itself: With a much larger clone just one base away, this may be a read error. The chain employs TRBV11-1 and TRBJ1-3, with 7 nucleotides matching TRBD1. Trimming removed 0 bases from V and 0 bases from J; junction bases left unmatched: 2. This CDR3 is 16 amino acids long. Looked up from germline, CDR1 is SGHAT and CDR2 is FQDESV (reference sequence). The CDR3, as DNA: TGTGCCAGCAGCTTAGCGGGACAGCTCTCTGGAAACACCATATATTTT. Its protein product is CASSLAGQLSGNTIYF. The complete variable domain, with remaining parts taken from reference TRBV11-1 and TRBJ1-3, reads EAEVAQSPRYKITEKSQAVAFWCDPISGHATLYWYRQILGQGPELLVQFQDESVVDDSQLPKDRFSAERLKGVDSTLKIQPAELGDSAMYLCASSLAGQLSGNTIYFGEGSWLTVV.

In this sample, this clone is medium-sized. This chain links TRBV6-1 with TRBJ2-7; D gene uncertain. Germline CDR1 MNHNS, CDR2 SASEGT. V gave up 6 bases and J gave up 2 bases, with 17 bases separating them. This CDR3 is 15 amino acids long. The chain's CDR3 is CASRAGPTGAYEQYF. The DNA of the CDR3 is TGTGCCAGCAGAGCCGGGCCCACCGGCGCCTACGAGCAGTACTTC.

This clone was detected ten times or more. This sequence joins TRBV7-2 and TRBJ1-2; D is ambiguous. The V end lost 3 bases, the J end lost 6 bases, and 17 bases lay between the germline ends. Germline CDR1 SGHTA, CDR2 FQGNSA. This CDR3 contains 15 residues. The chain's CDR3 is CASSFDSDGSDGYTF. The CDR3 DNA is TGTGCCAGCAGCTTTGATTCCGACGGTTCGGATGGCTACACCTTC.

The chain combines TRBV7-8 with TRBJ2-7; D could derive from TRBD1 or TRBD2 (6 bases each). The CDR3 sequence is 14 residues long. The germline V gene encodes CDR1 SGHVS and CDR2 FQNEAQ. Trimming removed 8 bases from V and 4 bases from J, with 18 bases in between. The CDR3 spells CASWNPGAQYEQYF. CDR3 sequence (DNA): TGTGCCAGCTGGAATCCGGGGGCTCAGTACGAGCAGTACTTC.